This T cell receptor beta chain was profiled in a study of T cell repertoires in cytomegalovirus infection. TCRdb passed the reads through MiXCR, listing each CDR3 protein once. The data show fewer than 1,000,000 distinct CDR3 sequences, roughly 30% seen once. As regards this clonotype: Its antigen is unidentified.

There are 15 residues in the CDR3. Germline values: CDR1 MGHRA, CDR2 YSYEKL. The ends were cut back, 4 bases at V and 0 bases at J, with 13 bases in the middle. Specimen: cultured CD8+ T cells from PBMCs, collected from culture after CMV antigen stimulation. The source of this sequence is a human donor in good health (CMV status not recorded). Some clones in this sample may be carry-over from other donors' samples. This sequence joins TRBV4-1 and TRBJ2-7, with D perhaps matching TRBD1 (6 bases). The CDR3 spells CASSPRAGDSYEQYV. CDR3 sequence (DNA): TGCGCCAGCAGCCCCCGGGCAGGGGACTCCTACGAGCAGTACGTC.